Shown below are 3 T cell receptor beta chains from a single sample sequenced in a study of T cell responses to AZD1222 COVID-19 vaccine. Sequencing was performed with immunoSEQ multiplex PCR; in TCRdb, only in-frame clones are kept and a portion is missing. The sample comprises just under 75,000 clones, 80% of which are singletons, and about 50% rests with the top ten. The sample was peripheral blood, taken 28 days after the second AZD1222 dose. Receptor source: an adult who received the AZD1222 COVID-19 vaccine.

The chain uses TRBV3-1 (or the pseudogene TRBV3-2) and TRBJ2-3; D is unresolved. The CDR3 length is 12 residues. V dropped 5 bases and J dropped 6 bases, with 9 bases sitting between them. The germline V gene encodes CDR1 LGHDT and CDR2 YNNKEL (reference sequence). The CDR3 bases are TGTGCCAGCAGCTTCACTATGGATACGCAGTATTTT. This encodes CASSFTMDTQYF.

The V and J genes are TRBV28 and TRBJ1-6, with D unresolved. Germline V lookup: CDR1 MDHEN, CDR2 SYDVKM. The CDR3 totals 13 residues. V was cut by 7 bases and J by 14 bases, with 18 bases left in between. CDR3 DNA sequence: TGTGCCAGCATGGACCCTTTTCTATGGGCCCTCCACTTT. It specifies CASMDPFLWALHF. The full variable domain, rest sourced from reference TRBV28 and TRBJ1-6, is DVKVTQSSRYLVKRTGEKVFLECVQDMDHENMFWYRQDPGLGLRLIYFSYDVKMKEKGDIPEGYSVSREKKERFSLILESASTNQTSMYLCASMDPFLWALHFGNGTRLTVT.

The count of this clone is one. The rearrangement links TRBV19 to TRBJ2-7, with TRBD1 matching 7 bases. V shed 3 bases, J shed 0 bases, and the junction held 2 bases outside the gene matches. Germline V lookup: CDR1 LNHDA, CDR2 SQIVND (reference sequence). The CDR3 sequence is 14 residues long. Here the CDR3 DNA reads TGTGCCAGTAGTATGGCAGGGGGCTCCTACGAGCAGTACTTC. Translated: CASSMAGGSYEQYF.